The 10 T cell receptor beta chains below come from one sample, sequenced in a study of a mutant IDH1 vaccine in newly diagnosed glioma. Time point in this sample: week 23, last vaccination. Every vaccination contained 300 ug of the mutant IDH1 20-mer peptide and was paired with topical imiquimod. The protocol was immunoSEQ multiplex PCR, while the TCRdb copy is restricted to in-frame clones and leaves out a portion. The sample lists tens of thousands of clones; roughly 84% were seen once. Their target antigens are unknown. This specimen consisted of PBMCs, obtained from a glioma patient whose treatment included an IDH1 peptide vaccine. The receptors were gathered from a young man with glioma.

V and J are TRBV7-9 and TRBJ2-5; D is uncertain. The germline V gene has CDR1 SEHNR and CDR2 FQNEAQ (reference sequence). The CDR3 extends over 14 amino acids. V shed 5 bases and J shed 2 bases, with 12 bases lying between them. The CDR3 protein is CASSPLTLQETQYF. Written as DNA, the CDR3 is TGTGCCAGCAGCCCTCTAACGCTTCAAGAGACCCAGTACTTC.

The V call is TRBV5-5, the J call TRBJ1-6; D perhaps matches TRBD1 (6 bases). The CDR3 has 15 amino acids. V was shortened by 0 bases and J by 4 bases, with 8 bases between the two germline ends. Germline values: CDR1 SGHKS, CDR2 YYEKEE (reference sequence). This CDR3 is CASSLAGQYNSPLHF. CDR3 DNA sequence: TGTGCCAGCAGCTTGGCGGGACAATATAATTCACCCCTCCACTTT.

V usage is TRBV6-1 and J usage is TRBJ1-1, with D perhaps TRBD1 (6 bases). The V end was cut by 7 bases, the J end by 2 bases, with 14 bases between. The CDR3 length is 14 residues. Germline V gene sequence: CDR1 MNHNS, CDR2 SASEGT. The CDR3 nucleotides are TGTGCCAGCAATCCGGACAGAAGTAACACTGAAGCTTTCTTT. It translates to CASNPDRSNTEAFF.

The J gene is TRBJ1-6, the V gene TRBV4-3; no clear D. Trimming removed 0 bases at V and 4 bases at J, with 7 bases between. CDR3 length: 15 amino acids. CDR1 is LGHNA, CDR2 YSLEER, per germline. CDR3 region: CASSQEAGYNSPLHF. The CDR3 DNA reads as TGCGCCAGCAGCCAAGAAGCGGGGTATAATTCACCCCTCCACTTT.

V and J are TRBV4-2 and TRBJ1-2; the D is unclear. V dropped 0 bases and J dropped 8 bases, with 13 bases sitting between them. The germline gives CDR1 LGHNA, CDR2 YNFKEQ. The CDR3 is made up of 14 amino acids. CDR3 coding DNA: TGTGCCAGCAGCCAAGATCGGGGTACTATGGGCTACACCTTC. Translation gives CASSQDRGTMGYTF.

This chain connects TRBV7-9 to TRBJ1-2; weak D call: TRBD1 (5 bases). The CDR3 is 16 amino acids. In germline, CDR1 is SEHNR, CDR2 FQNEAQ (reference sequence). V was pared by 5 bases and J by 3 bases, with 19 bases between. The CDR3 sequence is CASSTSRGPRDYGYTF. The CDR3 DNA reads as TGTGCCAGCAGCACAAGCCGGGGCCCGCGGGACTATGGCTACACCTTC.

V is TRBV18 and J is TRBJ2-5; TRBD2 is a possible D gene (6 bases). There are 13 residues in the CDR3. Germline loops: CDR1 KGHSH, CDR2 LQKENI. Trimming took off 3 bases at V and 5 bases at J, with 10 bases between the two ends. The CDR3 nucleotides read TGTGCCAGCTCACCCCCTAGCGAGGAGACCCAGTACTTC. Translated, it gives CASSPPSEETQYF.

The chain employs TRBV4-3 and TRBJ2-7; D not certain. Trimming cost V 0 bases and J 2 bases, with 5 bases left between them. Per germline, CDR1 LGHNA and CDR2 YSLEER. The CDR3 sequence is 13 residues long. CDR3 protein: CASSQELTYEQYF. The CDR3 nucleotides are TGCGCCAGCAGCCAAGAACTAACCTACGAGCAGTACTTC.

This chain joins TRBV4-3 and TRBJ2-1; 11 nucleotides align to TRBD2. CDR1 and CDR2 from the germline V gene are LGHNA and YSLEER. The ends lost 3 bases at V and 8 bases at J; junction bases unmatched: 3. The CDR3 runs to 14 residues. Here the CDR3 reads CASSHPGLADEQFF. CDR3 bases: TGCGCCAGCAGCCACCCGGGACTAGCGGATGAGCAGTTCTTC.

The sample holds a few counts of this clone. The chain has TRBV2 and TRBJ1-5; weak D call: TRBD1 (6 bases). V dropped 5 bases and J dropped 5 bases, with 13 bases sitting between them. Germline lookup yields CDR1 SNHLY and CDR2 FYNNEI. This CDR3 is 14 amino acids long. CDR3 loop: CASSIQGEYQPQHF. CDR3 bases: TGTGCCAGCAGTATACAGGGAGAGTATCAGCCCCAGCATTTT.